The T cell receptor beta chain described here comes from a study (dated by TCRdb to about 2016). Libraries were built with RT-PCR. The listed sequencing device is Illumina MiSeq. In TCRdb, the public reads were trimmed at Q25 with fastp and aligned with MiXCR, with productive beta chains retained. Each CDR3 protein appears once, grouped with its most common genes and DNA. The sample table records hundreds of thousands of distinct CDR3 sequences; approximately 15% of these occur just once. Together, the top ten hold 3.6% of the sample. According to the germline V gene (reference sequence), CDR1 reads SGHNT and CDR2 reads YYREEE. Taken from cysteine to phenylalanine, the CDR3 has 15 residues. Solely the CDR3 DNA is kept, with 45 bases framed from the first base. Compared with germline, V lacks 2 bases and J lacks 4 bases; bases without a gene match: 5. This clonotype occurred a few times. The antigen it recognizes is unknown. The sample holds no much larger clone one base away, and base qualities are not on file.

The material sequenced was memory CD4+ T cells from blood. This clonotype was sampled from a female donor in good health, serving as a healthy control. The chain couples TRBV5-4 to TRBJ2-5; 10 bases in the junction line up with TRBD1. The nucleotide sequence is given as TGTGCCAGCAGCTTCCGACAGGGGGCGGCAGAGACCCAGTACTTC. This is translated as CASSFRQGAAETQYF.